Listed here are 22 T cell receptor beta chains from one sample, sequenced in a study of early T cells in non-severe SARS-CoV-2 infection. TCRdb ran MiXCR on the 5' RACE reads and lists one entry per CDR3 protein. The sample shows 20,000 to 25,000 distinct CDR3 sequences, 5.5% of them seen only once. The material sequenced was whole blood. These receptors all come from an adult who was a healthcare worker with PCR-confirmed SARS-CoV-2 infection or an uninfected control (not recorded which).

The rearrangement uses TRBV6-6 and TRBJ1-6; TRBD1 is a possible D gene (6 bases). The germline V gene encodes CDR1 MNHNY and CDR2 SVGAGI (reference sequence). CDR3 length: 14 amino acids. The germline V and J ends were trimmed by 2 bases and 5 bases, with 7 bases remaining between them. The DNA of the CDR3 is TGTGCCAGCAGTTACGGACAGAATAATTCACCCCTCCACTTT. Translating it yields CASSYGQNNSPLHF.

This clonotype was seen ten or more times. The chain has TRBV7-9 and TRBJ2-3, with no clear D. Deletions cut 2 bases from V and 7 bases from J, with 7 bases between. The CDR3 extends over 12 amino acids. Looked up from germline, CDR1 is SEHNR and CDR2 is FQNEAQ (reference sequence). This CDR3 reads CASSLSSNTQYF. As DNA, the CDR3 is TGTGCCAGCAGCTTATCGTCGAATACGCAGTATTTT.

This clonotype occurred many times. CDR3 sequence: CASSFLEEQFF. The CDR3 nucleotides read TGCGCCAGCAGCTTTTTGGAGGAGCAGTTCTTC. J is TRBJ2-1 and V is TRBV5-1; no clear D gene. CDR1 and CDR2 (germline): SGHRS, YFSETQ. This CDR3 has 11 amino acids. V shed 2 bases and J shed 10 bases, with 7 bases lying between them.

This clonotype was counted many times. The V and J genes are TRBV11-2 and TRBJ2-5; 7 bases are shared with TRBD2. The CDR3 consists of 14 residues. V dropped 8 bases and J dropped 5; count of bases not matched to a gene: 11. Per germline, CDR1 SGHAT and CDR2 FQNNGV. Written as DNA, the CDR3 is TGTGCCAGCGCGGGAGTACTAGGTGGGGAGACCCAGTACTTC. Translation gives CASAGVLGGETQYF.

The chain carries TRBV5-6 and TRBJ2-7; the D gene is possibly TRBD1 (5 bases). CDR1 and CDR2 from the germline V gene are SGHDT and YYEEEE. The CDR3 length is 16 residues. Trimming left V 0 bases short and J 2 bases short, with 15 bases between. The DNA for the CDR3 is TGTGCCAGCAGCTTGGAGGGCAGGGCCCCCCCCTACGAGCAGTACTTC. It specifies CASSLEGRAPPYEQYF. The full variable domain, in which reference TRBV5-6 and TRBJ2-7 provide the parts outside the CDR3, is DAGVTQSPTHLIKTRGQQVTLRCSPKSGHDTVSWYQQALGQGPQFIFQYYEEEERQRGNFPDRFSGHQFPNYSSELNVNALLLGDSALYLCASSLEGRAPPYEQYFGPGTRLTVT.

This clonotype was found many times. The chain is built from TRBV5-6 and TRBJ1-2; no firm D call. Trimming left V 6 bases short and J 4 bases short, with 13 bases between. In germline, CDR1 is SGHDT, CDR2 YYEEEE. The CDR3 has 13 amino acids. The CDR3 coding sequence is TGTGCCAGCACCACGGTGGGTGGCTATGGCTACACCTTC. It codes for CASTTVGGYGYTF.

This chain joins TRBV6-6 and TRBJ1-5, with TRBD1 matching 10 bases. From germline, CDR1 is MNHNY and CDR2 SVGAGI (reference sequence). CDR3 length equals 16 residues. V lost 5 bases and J lost 3; bases outside the gene matches: 7. This chain's CDR3 is CASSQYGTGANQPQHF. The CDR3 DNA sequence: TGTGCCAGCAGTCAGTATGGGACAGGGGCCAATCAGCCCCAGCATTTT.

There are a few counts of this clonotype. The chain is built from TRBV20-1 and TRBJ2-1, with 9 nucleotides matching TRBD2. Germline lookup yields CDR1 DFQATT and CDR2 SNEGSKA (reference sequence). The trim removed 1 base at V and 9 bases at J, leaving 13 bases unmatched. CDR3 length equals 16 residues. The CDR3 loop is CSARGLGSGGPSEQFF. DNA for the CDR3: TGCAGTGCTAGAGGGCTCGGGAGCGGGGGGCCCAGTGAGCAGTTCTTC.

This clonotype was picked up a small number of times. The genes are TRBV2 and TRBJ2-2; 9 bases are a match to TRBD2. Unmatched junction bases numbered 8, after V lost 8 bases and J lost 7 bases. The germline V gene encodes CDR1 SNHLY and CDR2 FYNNEI. The CDR3 extends over 14 amino acids. This CDR3 is CASALAGTIGELFF. The CDR3 DNA follows: TGTGCCAGCGCGCTAGCGGGGACCATCGGGGAGCTGTTTTTT.

This clonotype was found a few times. CDR3 in DNA: TGTGCCAGCAGCCCTGGAGCGGGGGTCGGCACTGAAGCTTTCTTT. It translates to CASSPGAGVGTEAFF. The genes are TRBV9 and TRBJ1-1; D may be TRBD1 (5 bases). CDR3 length: 15 residues. Germline-derived CDR1 and CDR2 are SGDLS and YYNGEE. The V end lost 4 bases, the J end lost 4 bases, and 17 bases lay between the germline ends. Full variable domain (remainder filled in from reference TRBV9 and TRBJ1-1): DSGVTQTPKHLITATGQRVTLRCSPRSGDLSVYWYQQSLDQGLQFLIQYYNGEERAKGNILERFSAQQFPDLHSELNLSSLELGDSALYFCASSPGAGVGTEAFFGQGTRLTVV.

Many counts were recorded for this clonotype. This chain links TRBV3-1 with TRBJ2-1, with D hard to call. V was trimmed by 1 base and J by 8 bases, leaving 3 bases between them. This CDR3 comprises 11 residues. Germline CDR1 and CDR2: LGHDT and YNNKEL (reference sequence). CDR3 sequence reads: CASSQAHEQFF. The CDR3 region has the DNA TGTGCCAGCAGCCAAGCTCATGAGCAGTTCTTC.

The chain employs TRBV11-2 and TRBJ2-5; a weak D match, TRBD2 (6 bases). This CDR3 spans 15 amino acids. The germline V gene encodes CDR1 SGHAT and CDR2 FQNNGV. V lost 3 bases to trimming and J lost 2 bases, with 13 bases between them. Here the CDR3 reads CASSFGRGRQETQYF. CDR3 sequence (DNA): TGTGCCAGCAGCTTCGGGCGGGGACGACAAGAGACCCAGTACTTC.

This clonotype was seen at least ten times. The chain combines TRBV11-2 with TRBJ2-3; D might be TRBD2 (5 bases). V gave up 1 base and J gave up 5 bases, with 22 bases separating them. Germline V gene data show CDR1 as SGHAT and CDR2 as FQNNGV. The CDR3 totals 18 residues. Here the CDR3 reads CASSLADWPTIPQDTQYF. The CDR3 DNA reads as TGTGCCAGCAGCTTAGCGGACTGGCCTACTATTCCACAAGATACGCAGTATTTT.

This clonotype came up a few times. The V gene is TRBV11-2, the J gene TRBJ2-5, with unresolved D. Germline lookup yields CDR1 SGHAT and CDR2 FQNNGV. The CDR3 spans 12 residues. V shed 2 bases and J shed 5 bases, with 6 bases lying between them. The CDR3 reads CASSLRTETQYF. The CDR3 region has the DNA TGTGCCAGCAGCTTACGGACGGAGACCCAGTACTTC.

This clonotype was detected many times. This chain links TRBV19 with TRBJ1-5; D may be TRBD1 (5 bases). The CDR3 sequence is 12 residues long. Between the trimmed V and J ends, which lost 10 bases and 9 bases, there was a span of 16 bases. Germline assignment: CDR1 LNHDA and CDR2 SQIVND (reference sequence). This CDR3 reads CATRDSGRPQHF. The CDR3 nucleotides read TGTGCCACCCGCGACAGTGGGAGGCCCCAGCATTTT.

This clonotype was found many times. V and J are TRBV5-1 and TRBJ1-1; D gene uncertain. Trimming pared 0 bases from V and 2 bases from J, leaving 8 bases between. The V gene's germline CDR1 is SGHRS and CDR2 YFSETQ. This CDR3 has 14 residues. The CDR3 is CASSLAHSNTEAFF. DNA of the CDR3: TGCGCCAGCAGCTTGGCGCACTCTAACACTGAAGCTTTCTTT.

This clonotype was recorded many times. The chain employs TRBV28 and TRBJ2-1; possible D gene TRBD2, 6 bases. The CDR3 consists of 15 residues. Trimming left V 5 bases short and J 7 bases short, with 18 bases between. Germline assignment: CDR1 MDHEN and CDR2 SYDVKM. The CDR3 loop reads CASSSSRVGGNEQFF. The CDR3 DNA follows: TGTGCCAGCAGTAGTTCTAGGGTTGGAGGGAATGAGCAGTTCTTC. Full variable domain (missing parts from reference TRBV28 and TRBJ2-1): DVKVTQSSRYLVKRTGEKVFLECVQDMDHENMFWYRQDPGLGLRLIYFSYDVKMKEKGDIPEGYSVSREKKERFSLILESASTNQTSMYLCASSSSRVGGNEQFFGPGTRLTVL.

The sample holds many counts of this clonotype. This sequence joins TRBV4-3 and TRBJ2-1; possibly TRBD1 or TRBD2 for D (5 bases each). The germline V gene has CDR1 LGHNA and CDR2 YSLEER. Trimming cost V 1 base and J 3 bases, with 10 bases left between them. The CDR3 has 15 residues. CDR3 amino acids: CASSQAWDHYNEQFF. CDR3 nucleotide sequence: TGCGCCAGCAGCCAAGCCTGGGACCACTACAATGAGCAGTTCTTC.

This clonotype was observed a handful of times. This CDR3 is CASSLGALGTGELFF. For the CDR3, the DNA is TGTGCCAGCTCTTTGGGGGCCTTAGGGACCGGGGAGCTGTTTTTT. The chain is built from TRBV7-8 and TRBJ2-2, with a tentative D call TRBD1 (6 bases). The CDR3 has 15 residues. Germline CDR1 reads SGHVS; CDR2 reads FQNEAQ. V gave up 8 bases and J gave up 5 bases, with 18 bases separating them.

This clonotype was counted at least ten times. The chain is built from TRBV6-1 and TRBJ2-1; D is undetermined. V was clipped by 3 bases and J by 9 bases, with 18 bases between them. The CDR3 is 15 amino acids. The V gene's germline CDR1 is MNHNS and CDR2 SASEGT. This chain's CDR3 is CASSEGTRSLGEQFF. DNA of the CDR3: TGTGCCAGCAGTGAGGGAACTCGTAGCCTAGGTGAGCAGTTCTTC.

The chain is built from TRBV12-3 or TRBV12-4 and TRBJ1-2; a weak D match, TRBD1 (6 bases). This CDR3 is 12 amino acids long. Trimming took off 3 bases at V and 8 bases at J, with 10 bases between the two ends. The CDR3 sequence: CASSFGGRGYTF. CDR3 bases: TGTGCCAGCAGTTTTGGGGGCAGGGGCTACACCTTC.

At least ten counts were recorded for this clonotype. This rearrangement joins TRBV18 to TRBJ2-7; no firm D call. The CDR3 has 14 residues. With 0 bases removed from V and 2 bases from J, the gap between germline ends came to 8 bases. The V gene's germline CDR1 is KGHSH and CDR2 LQKENI. The CDR3 DNA reads as TGTGCCAGCTCACCACCGGGGTCCGCCTACGAGCAGTACTTC. Translated: CASSPPGSAYEQYF. The entire variable domain, with the rest obtained from reference TRBV18 and TRBJ2-7, is as follows: NAGVMQNPRHLVRRRGQEARLRCSPMKGHSHVYWYRQLPEEGLKFMVYLQKENIIDESGMPKERFSAEFPKEGPSILRIQQVVRGDSAAYFCASSPPGSAYEQYFGPGTRLTVT.